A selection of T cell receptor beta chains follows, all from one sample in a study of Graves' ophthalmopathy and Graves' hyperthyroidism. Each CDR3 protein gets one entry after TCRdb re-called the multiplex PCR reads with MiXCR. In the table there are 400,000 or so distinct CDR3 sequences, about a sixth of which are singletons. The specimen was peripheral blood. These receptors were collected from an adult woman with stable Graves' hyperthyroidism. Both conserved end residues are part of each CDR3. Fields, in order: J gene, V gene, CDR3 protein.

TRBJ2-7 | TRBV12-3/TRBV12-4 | CASSPPERLYEQYF
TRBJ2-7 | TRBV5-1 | CASSYSTVEIEQYF
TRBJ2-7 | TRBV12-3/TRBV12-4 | CASSLRQGLGEQYF
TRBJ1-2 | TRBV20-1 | CSARFPDGYTF
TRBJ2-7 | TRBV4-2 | CASSQDGYEQYF
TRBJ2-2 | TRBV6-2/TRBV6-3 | CASSTRKPGQNTGELFF
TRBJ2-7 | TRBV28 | CASSSQGESVEQYF
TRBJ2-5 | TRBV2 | CASRPGRTVGSF
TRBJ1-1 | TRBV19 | CASLRTGDTEAFF
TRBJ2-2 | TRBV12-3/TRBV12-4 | CASSAPTGELFF
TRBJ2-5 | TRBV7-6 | CASSLLAGLQETQYF
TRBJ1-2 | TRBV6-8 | CASVQGGDGYTF
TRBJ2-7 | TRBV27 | CASRRQGSTYEQYF
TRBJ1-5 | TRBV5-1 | CASSPGTADQPQHF
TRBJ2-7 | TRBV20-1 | CSARPSGFPYEQYF
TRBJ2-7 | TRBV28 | CASSHPELGYEQYF
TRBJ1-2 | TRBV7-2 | CASSFGRFDGCTF
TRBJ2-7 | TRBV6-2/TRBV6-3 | CASNPSGFSYEQYF
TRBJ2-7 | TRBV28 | CASSLIPGSNEQYF
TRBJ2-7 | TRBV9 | CASSVGQGPYEQYF
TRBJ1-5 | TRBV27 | CATQMGEGQPQHF
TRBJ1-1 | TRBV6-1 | CASSEGTSRAFF
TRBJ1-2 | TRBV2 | CATTGGALSNGYTF
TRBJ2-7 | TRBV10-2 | CASSDRTVGLGEQYF
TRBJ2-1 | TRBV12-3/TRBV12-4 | CASRRVALDEQFF
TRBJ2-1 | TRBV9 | CASSVKARGVFLDNEQFF
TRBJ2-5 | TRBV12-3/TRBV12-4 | CASSLEAGTETQYF
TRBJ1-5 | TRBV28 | CASSLTVINQPQHF
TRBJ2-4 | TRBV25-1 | CASSPRQGPQNIQYF
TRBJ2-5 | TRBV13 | CASSLVGYGSQETQYF
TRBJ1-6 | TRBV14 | CASSQPIPGQGAILHF
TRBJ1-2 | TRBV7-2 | CASSFGRFDGYTF
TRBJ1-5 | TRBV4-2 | CASSHKSGDRAFGSNQPQHF
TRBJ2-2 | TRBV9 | CASSVLVAGPNTGELFF
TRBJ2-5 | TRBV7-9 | CASSRSVAGVETQYF
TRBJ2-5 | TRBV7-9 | CASRNSGNQETQYF
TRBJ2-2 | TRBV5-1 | CASSPWETGELFF
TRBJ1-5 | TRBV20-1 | CSARTPGQGAYHQPQHF
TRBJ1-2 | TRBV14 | CASSQSPLYGDGEFFSYGYTF
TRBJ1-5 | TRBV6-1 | CASRVSAGTGAGQPQHF
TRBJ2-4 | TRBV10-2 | CASRDKRVGNIQYF
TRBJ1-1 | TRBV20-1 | CSASDFLSNTEAFF
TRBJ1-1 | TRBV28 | CASRSRAEGGKAFF
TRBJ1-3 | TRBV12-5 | CASVDDRVYGNTIYF
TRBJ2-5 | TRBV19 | CASSIYPTGGQETQYF
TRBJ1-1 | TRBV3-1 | CASSQTRGVDTEAFF
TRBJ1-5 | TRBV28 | CASSPDRDNQPQHF
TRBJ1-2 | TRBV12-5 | CASGLGSGDGYTF
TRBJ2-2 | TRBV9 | CASSLSGWGTGELFF